A single sample is the source of the 7 T cell receptor beta chains below, sequenced in a study of blood T cell repertoires in COVID-19. Profiled with immunoSEQ multiplex PCR; TCRdb holds only in-frame clones, not every one. The sample includes some 150,000 clones, under 90% of them seen just once. The specimen was peripheral blood. These receptors were taken from a woman aged 60 to 75 with active or convalescent COVID-19.

The chain has TRBV5-5 and TRBJ2-2; 8 bases are a match to TRBD2. This CDR3 spans 17 amino acids. V shed 3 bases and J 2 bases; nucleotides not matched to a gene: 9. CDR1 is SGHKS, CDR2 YYEKEE, per germline (reference sequence). The CDR3 DNA follows: TGTGCCAGCAGCTCCCCCCCCGGGGGGGCAAACACCGGGGAGCTGTTTTTT. This encodes CASSSPPGGANTGELFF.

The CDR3 DNA reads TGTGCCAGCAGTTTAGCGGGGGTCGACGAAAAACTGTTTTTT. Translation gives CASSLAGVDEKLFF. J is TRBJ1-4 and V is TRBV28; TRBD1 might be the D (5 bases). V dropped 2 bases and J dropped 8 bases, with 12 bases sitting between them. Germline V gene data show CDR1 as MDHEN and CDR2 as SYDVKM. The CDR3 length is 14 residues.

The rearrangement joins TRBV7-9 to TRBJ2-6; 8 bases are a match to TRBD1. Germline values: CDR1 SEHNR, CDR2 FQNEAQ (reference sequence). The CDR3 extends over 14 amino acids. With 8 bases clipped from V and 1 base from J, the junction kept 1 base outside the gene matches. DNA for the CDR3: TGTGCCAGCCGGACAGGGTCTGGGGCCAACGTCCTGACTTTC. Translated: CASRTGSGANVLTF.

This chain connects TRBV9 to TRBJ2-3; 10 nucleotides line up with TRBD2. Germline trimming cut 0 bases from V and 2 bases from J; bases unmatched to any gene: 6. The CDR3 has 17 amino acids. The germline gives CDR1 SGDLS, CDR2 YYNGEE. The CDR3 region is CASSVDAGLAVTDTQYF. The DNA of the CDR3 is TGTGCCAGCAGCGTAGACGCCGGACTAGCGGTCACAGATACGCAGTATTTT. The full variable domain, rest sourced from reference TRBV9 and TRBJ2-3, is DSGVTQTPKHLITATGQRVTLRCSPRSGDLSVYWYQQSLDQGLQFLIQYYNGEERAKGNILERFSAQQFPDLHSELNLSSLELGDSALYFCASSVDAGLAVTDTQYFGPGTRLTVL.

J is TRBJ1-5 and V is TRBV19; tentative D call: TRBD1 (5 bases). Deletions cut 6 bases from V and 6 bases from J, with 18 bases between. This CDR3 is 15 amino acids long. Germline V gene data show CDR1 as LNHDA and CDR2 as SQIVND (reference sequence). The CDR3 loop reads CASRFHRGEVQPQHF. DNA of the CDR3: TGTGCCAGTAGATTTCATCGGGGGGAGGTTCAGCCCCAGCATTTT.

V gene TRBV18 combines with J gene TRBJ2-4; TRBD1 might be the D (6 bases). The germline V gene has CDR1 KGHSH and CDR2 LQKENI. Deletions cut 2 bases from V and 5 bases from J, with 13 bases between. The CDR3 has 15 amino acids. The DNA of the CDR3 is TGTGCCAGCTCACCAAAGGACCAGGGGCAAAACATTCAGTACTTC. It translates to CASSPKDQGQNIQYF.

The genes are TRBV19 and TRBJ2-7; 7 nucleotides agree with TRBD1. Trimming removed 4 bases from V and 4 bases from J; junction bases left unmatched: 10. From germline, CDR1 is LNHDA and CDR2 SQIVND (reference sequence). This CDR3 comprises 15 residues. The CDR3 loop is CASSTITGVSYEQYF. DNA of the CDR3: TGTGCCAGTAGTACCATAACAGGGGTCTCGTACGAGCAGTACTTC.